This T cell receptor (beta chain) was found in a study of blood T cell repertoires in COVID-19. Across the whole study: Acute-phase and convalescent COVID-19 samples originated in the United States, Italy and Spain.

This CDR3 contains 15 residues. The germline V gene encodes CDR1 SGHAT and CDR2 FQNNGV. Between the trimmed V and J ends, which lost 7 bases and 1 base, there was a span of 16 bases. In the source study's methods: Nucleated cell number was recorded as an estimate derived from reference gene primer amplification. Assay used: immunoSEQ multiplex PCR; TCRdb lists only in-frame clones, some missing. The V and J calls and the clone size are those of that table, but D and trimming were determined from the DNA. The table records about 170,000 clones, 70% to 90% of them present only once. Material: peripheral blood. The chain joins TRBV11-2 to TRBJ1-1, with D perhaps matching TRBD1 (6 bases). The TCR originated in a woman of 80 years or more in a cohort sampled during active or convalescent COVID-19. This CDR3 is CASIKLQTGNTEAFF. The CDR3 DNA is TGTGCCAGCATCAAGCTCCAGACAGGGAACACTGAAGCTTTCTTT.